Included here is one TCR beta chain sequence, with context. Its antigen remains unknown. Measured with immunoSEQ multiplex PCR; TCRdb has only the in-frame clones, and not every one. The repertoire holds 55,000 to 65,000 clones, with roughly 80% as singletons. Sample time point: week 11, during vaccination. Topical imiquimod was applied with each vaccine dose, which held 300 ug of mutant IDH1 20-mer peptide. The CDR3 has 15 amino acids. Trimming left V 5 bases short and J 2 bases short, with 14 bases between. The V gene's germline CDR1 is SGHAT and CDR2 FQNNGV. These data come from a study of a mutant IDH1 vaccine in newly diagnosed glioma. Overall study context: At weeks 1, 3, 5, 7, 11, 15, 19 and 23, patients received a vaccination, eight in all. Beginning 4-6 weeks after radiotherapy alone, or with temozolomide cycles, vaccination took place.

V gene TRBV11-2 combines with J gene TRBJ2-3, with a weak D call TRBD1 (6 bases). The TCR was taken from a man aged 25 to 45 with glioma. Sequences were derived from PBMCs, sampled from a glioma patient whose treatment included an IDH1 peptide vaccine. CDR3 sequence: CASSPIGGSTDTQYF. The CDR3 DNA reads TGTGCCAGCAGCCCGATAGGGGGTTCCACAGATACGCAGTATTTT.